This is a list of T cell receptor beta chains from one sample in a study of PD-L1 blockade in urothelial cancer. Generated by immunoSEQ multiplex PCR, the TCRdb table keeps only in-frame clones and is missing some. The data hold tens of thousands of clones, with over 70% observed a single time. Sample: PBMCs, taken around atezolizumab (anti-PD-L1) treatment. Receptor source: a man between 65 and 80 years old with urothelial cancer. Each CDR3 is given with its conserved first and last residue. A D gene is named only where the DNA matches it firmly. The size field is filled for only some rows; it gives once, few, many or a size class.

clone_size j_call d_call v_call cdr3_aa cdr3_nt
once TRBJ2-7 - TRBV27 CASSPDRSAYEQYF TGTGCCAGCAGTCCTGACAGGAGCGCCTACGAGCAGTACTTC
- TRBJ2-5 - TRBV7-6 CASSQTRGLETQYF TGTGCCAGCAGCCAAACCAGGGGTTTGGAGACCCAGTACTTC
- TRBJ1-1 - TRBV10-3 CAISVANTEAFF TGTGCCATCAGTGTAGCTAACACTGAAGCTTTCTTT
once TRBJ1-1 - TRBV11-2 CASSPLTRGRPNQAFF TGTGCCAGCAGCCCTCTAACCCGTGGGCGACCAAACCAAGCTTTCTTT
few TRBJ1-2 TRBD1 TRBV9 CASSVVSGGSYGYTF TGTGCCAGCAGCGTAGTGTCAGGGGGCAGTTATGGCTACACCTTC
- TRBJ2-1 - TRBV11-2 CASSSQRDEQFF TGTGCCAGCAGCTCTCAGCGGGATGAGCAGTTCTTC
- TRBJ2-3 - TRBV5-6 CASSNPSRANTDTQYF TGTGCCAGCAGCAATCCTAGCCGGGCCAACACAGATACGCAGTATTTT
- TRBJ2-2 - TRBV7-2 CASSLRQVNTGELFF TGTGCCAGCAGCTTAAGACAGGTGAACACCGGGGAGCTGTTTTTT
- TRBJ2-7 TRBD1 TRBV30 CAWRNTGVYEQYF TGTGCCTGGAGGAACACAGGGGTCTACGAGCAGTACTTC
- TRBJ1-2 TRBD1 TRBV11-2 CASSWTGEDGYTF TGTGCCAGCAGTTGGACAGGGGAAGATGGCTACACCTTC
- TRBJ1-1 TRBD1 TRBV6-5 CASRDRGGTEAFF TGTGCCAGCAGGGACAGGGGCGGTACTGAAGCTTTCTTT
few TRBJ1-1 - TRBV6-1 CASSAGKNTEAFF TGTGCCAGCAGTGCGGGGAAGAACACTGAAGCTTTCTTT
- TRBJ1-1 TRBD1 TRBV5-4 CASSLARQGRDTEAFF TGTGCCAGCAGCTTGGCGAGACAGGGACGAGACACTGAAGCTTTCTTT
- TRBJ2-5 TRBD2 TRBV9 CASSVGAGGLAGETQYF TGTGCCAGCAGCGTGGGGGCAGGGGGACTAGCGGGGGAGACCCAGTACTTC
- TRBJ2-2 TRBD2 TRBV9 CASSALNLAGVVTGELFF TGTGCCAGCAGCGCATTAAACCTAGCGGGAGTTGTGACCGGGGAGCTGTTTTTT
- TRBJ1-1 - TRBV5-4 CASSPQRGRAFF TGTGCCAGCAGCCCCCAACGAGGCCGGGCTTTCTTT
- TRBJ1-3 - TRBV19 CASSIGRISGNTIYF TGTGCCAGTAGTATTGGGAGGATCTCTGGAAACACCATATATTTT
- TRBJ2-1 TRBD2 TRBV4-1 CASSQGTSGPYNEQFF TGCGCCAGCAGCCAGGGGACTAGCGGGCCCTACAATGAGCAGTTCTTC
- TRBJ2-2 TRBD2 TRBV2 CASKVAGVTGELFF TGTGCCAGCAAAGTAGCGGGAGTTACCGGGGAGCTGTTTTTT
- TRBJ1-1 - TRBV6-1 CASSEVTASEAFF TGTGCCAGCAGTGAAGTGACAGCTTCTGAAGCTTTCTTT
- TRBJ2-7 - TRBV14 CASSLRGGYEQYF TGTGCCAGCAGCCTCCGAGGGGGCTACGAGCAGTACTTC
once TRBJ2-3 - TRBV5-1 CASSLHEQSTDTQYF TGCGCCAGCAGCTTACATGAACAGAGCACAGATACGCAGTATTTT
- TRBJ2-7 TRBD2 TRBV28 CASSLLAGTHEQYF TGTGCCAGCAGTTTACTAGCGGGAACCCACGAGCAGTACTTC
- TRBJ1-5 TRBD1 TRBV10-3 CAIGTGSQPQHF TGTGCCATAGGGACAGGGAGTCAGCCCCAGCATTTT
few TRBJ2-3 TRBD2 TRBV10-3 CATLNRREGTQYF TGTGCCACCCTGAACAGGCGGGAGGGTACGCAGTATTTT
once TRBJ2-2 - TRBV15 CATSREFLNTGELFF TGTGCCACCAGCAGAGAATTCCTGAACACCGGGGAGCTGTTTTTT
- TRBJ2-1 - TRBV15 CATSTRGAGAGDEQFF TGTGCCACCAGCACCCGGGGGGCGGGAGCCGGGGATGAGCAGTTCTTC
once TRBJ2-1 - TRBV7-9 CASSLVLQGGEQFF TGTGCCAGCAGCTTAGTACTACAGGGTGGTGAGCAGTTCTTC
- TRBJ1-2 TRBD1 TRBV10-3 CAISESPGDSVYTF TGTGCCATCAGTGAGTCGCCAGGGGACAGCGTCTACACCTTC
- TRBJ2-4 TRBD2 TRBV4-1 CASSQEGAGRGKNIQYF TGCGCCAGCAGCCAAGAGGGAGCCGGGAGGGGGAAAAACATTCAGTACTTC
once TRBJ1-3 TRBD1 TRBV9 CASSRSGQNSGNTIYF TGTGCCAGCAGCAGATCGGGACAGAACTCTGGAAACACCATATATTTT
- TRBJ2-1 - TRBV7-6 CASSLRLYNEQFF TGTGCCAGCAGCTTGAGGCTCTACAATGAGCAGTTCTTC
- TRBJ2-3 TRBD2 TRBV2 CASSEGLASTQYF TGTGCCAGCAGTGAAGGACTAGCATCCACGCAGTATTTT
once TRBJ2-2 TRBD2 TRBV18 CASSPPLAGTNTGELFF TGTGCCAGCTCACCACCACTAGCGGGAACCAACACCGGGGAGCTGTTTTTT
- TRBJ2-6 TRBD1 TRBV27 CASSRETGAGGANVLTF TGTGCCAGCAGTAGGGAGACAGGGGCGGGGGGGGCCAACGTCCTGACTTTC
- TRBJ1-1 - TRBV30 CAWIMNTEAFF TGTGCCTGGATCATGAACACTGAAGCTTTCTTT
- TRBJ2-1 - TRBV18 CASSPGASDEQFF TGTGCCAGCTCACCTGGGGCGAGCGATGAGCAGTTCTTC
- TRBJ2-1 TRBD2 TRBV5-1 CASSLAPTSGLRDEQFF TGCGCCAGCAGCTTGGCCCCGACTAGCGGATTAAGGGATGAGCAGTTCTTC
- TRBJ2-1 - TRBV7-9 CASSPQGAGGLAQFF TGTGCCAGCAGCCCACAGGGGGCGGGGGGCCTAGCGCAGTTCTTC
- TRBJ1-3 - TRBV5-8 CASSLEHFSGNTIYF TGTGCCAGCAGCTTGGAACATTTCTCTGGAAACACCATATATTTT
- TRBJ1-3 - TRBV19 CASSKGEAGNTIYF TGTGCCAGTAGTAAAGGAGAGGCTGGAAACACCATATATTTT
- TRBJ2-1 TRBD1 TRBV5-1 CASSLYPRGQGSEQFF TGCGCCAGCAGCTTGTATCCGAGGGGACAGGGTAGTGAGCAGTTCTTC
- TRBJ2-1 - TRBV5-1 CASSPFSSYNEQFF TGCGCCAGCTCCCCGTTCTCCTCCTACAATGAGCAGTTCTTC
- TRBJ2-2 TRBD1 TRBV27 CASSLQGANTGELFF TGTGCCAGCAGTTTACAGGGGGCGAACACCGGGGAGCTGTTTTTT
- TRBJ2-7 - TRBV5-1 CASSLATEGYEQYF TGCGCCAGCAGCTTGGCTACAGAAGGCTACGAGCAGTACTTC
- TRBJ2-3 TRBD2 TRBV9 CASSVFSGSADTQYF TGTGCCAGCAGCGTATTTAGCGGGAGTGCAGATACGCAGTATTTT
few TRBJ2-1 - TRBV19 CASSIGGGSYNEQFF TGTGCCAGTAGTATAGGCGGAGGCTCCTACAATGAGCAGTTCTTC
- TRBJ2-1 TRBD2 TRBV15 CATSRDPSGTSSYNEQFF TGTGCCACCAGCAGAGACCCTAGCGGGACAAGCTCCTACAATGAGCAGTTCTTC
- TRBJ1-4 TRBD1 TRBV18 CASSPQTGSNEKLFF TGTGCCAGCTCACCCCAGACAGGGTCTAATGAAAAACTGTTTTTT
- TRBJ1-4 - TRBV30 CAWRSQASPNEKLFF TGTGCCTGGAGAAGCCAGGCCTCACCTAATGAAAAACTGTTTTTT
- TRBJ2-5 - TRBV6-1 CASSEFDEGTGQETQYF TGTGCCAGCAGTGAATTTGATGAAGGAACGGGTCAAGAGACCCAGTACTTC
once TRBJ2-7 - TRBV5-5 CASSSSRGNEQYF TGTGCCAGCAGCTCTTCGAGGGGGAACGAGCAGTACTTC
- TRBJ2-1 TRBD2 TRBV6-4 CASSESPAGRSYNEQFF TGTGCCAGCAGTGAGAGTCCAGCGGGAAGATCCTACAATGAGCAGTTCTTC
- TRBJ1-2 TRBD1 TRBV5-1 CASSLGTAYYGYTF TGCGCCAGCAGCCTTGGGACAGCATACTATGGCTACACCTTC